This is a list of T cell receptor beta chains from one sample in a study of cytomegalovirus exposure and HLA in healthy donors. Libraries were prepared by immunoSEQ multiplex PCR; TCRdb keeps only in-frame clonotypes and omits some of them. The sample includes more than 150,000 clones, around 80% of them seen just once. The specimen was PBMCs. The receptor source for this set is a woman aged 30 to 39 in good health and CMV-seropositive. CDR3s include the opening cysteine and the closing phenylalanine or tryptophan. Not every row has a clone size; where given, it reads once, few, many or a size class.

>TRBV5-5|TRBJ1-1|-|13
CASSLATGTEAFF
>TRBV2|TRBJ1-2|-|15
CASSRLRDSSYGYTF
>TRBV2|TRBJ2-7|-|13
CASSESRDLEQYF
>TRBV5-6|TRBJ2-6|-|15
CASSLAVRGSAVLTF
>TRBV6-6|TRBJ2-2|-|14
CASLAGANTGELFF
>TRBV6-6|TRBJ1-6|-|15
CASSEGTVYNSPLHF
>TRBV30|TRBJ1-6|few|16
CAWPRTSRPYNSPLHF
>TRBV4-2|TRBJ2-1|few|17
CASSQGTSGALRDEQFF
>TRBV2|TRBJ1-2|-|13
CASTGQGALGYTF
>TRBV6-5|TRBJ1-1|once|15
CASSLAGRGTTEAFF
>TRBV5-4|TRBJ2-3|-|14
CASSFSLHADTQYF
>TRBV5-5|TRBJ2-1|-|15
CASSLTSADLNEQFF
>TRBV20-1|TRBJ2-7|-|11
CSATESYEQYF
>TRBV13|TRBJ2-1|-|16
CASSLGQGGSYNEQFF
>TRBV6-5|TRBJ2-7|few|15
CASSYSTKADYEQYF
>TRBV9|TRBJ2-2|-|13
CASSVGSTGELFF
>TRBV11-3|TRBJ2-3|-|16
CASSKTGTGKIDTQYF
>TRBV6-5|TRBJ1-6|few|14
CASSLQGSNSPLHF
>TRBV27|TRBJ2-5|-|15
CASSLGPQNEETQYF
>TRBV7-9|TRBJ1-5|-|13
CASSRDSDQPQHF
>TRBV7-2|TRBJ2-1|-|15
CASSDRVFPYNEQFF
>TRBV11-3|TRBJ1-2|-|16
CASSLELLGSAYGYTF
>TRBV28|TRBJ2-7|few|13
CASSAGGADEQYF
>TRBV6-5|TRBJ2-2|-|15
CASSSGQGPTGELFF
>TRBV7-6|TRBJ1-4|-|13
CASSLRVTEKLFF
>TRBV29-1|TRBJ2-2|few|13
CSAWDRGTGELFF
>TRBV5-6|TRBJ2-7|-|15
CASSPAGGEPYEQYF
>TRBV10-3|TRBJ2-2|once|15
CAIGDRGEDTGELFF
>TRBV4-1|TRBJ1-5|once|15
CASSQGDRGKQPQHF
>TRBV5-1|TRBJ1-4|-|14
CASSEGPTNEKLFF
>TRBV27|TRBJ2-1|-|15
CASSLKGGPRNEQFF
>TRBV7-2|TRBJ1-1|-|14
CASSVGTANTEAFF